The 29 T cell receptor beta chains below all came from one sample that was sequenced in a study of T cell repertoires in cytomegalovirus infection. From the reads, TCRdb called clonotypes with MiXCR, one entry per CDR3 protein. In the table there are around 750,000 distinct CDR3 sequences, about 30% of which are singletons. No antigen has been assigned to these receptors. This specimen consisted of cultured CD8+ T cells from PBMCs, obtained from culture after CMV antigen stimulation. These receptor sequences come from a human donor in good health (CMV status not recorded). Some clones in this sample may be carry-over from other donors' samples.

The rearrangement joins TRBV14 to TRBJ2-1, with 12 bases that match TRBD2. CDR3 length: 15 residues. J was trimmed by 7 bases and V by 2 bases; bases with no gene match: 3. Per the germline V gene, CDR1 is SGHDN and CDR2 is FVKESK. For the CDR3, the DNA is TGTGCCAGCAGCCAAACCGGGACTAGCGGGAATGAGCAGTTCTTC. Its protein product is CASSQTGTSGNEQFF.

This sequence joins TRBV6-5 and TRBJ1-1; D remains unclear. Trimming shortened V by 8 bases and J by 1 base, and 11 bases separated the two germline ends. CDR3 length: 13 residues. Germline V gene lookup returns CDR1 MNHEY and CDR2 SVGAGI. The CDR3 nucleotides read TGTGCCAGCGGGAGAGGTTGGAACACTGAAGCTTTCTTT. This codes for CASGRGWNTEAFF.

This clonotype was picked up many times. The genes are TRBV7-3 and TRBJ2-1; a weak D match, TRBD2 (6 bases). Trimming pared 5 bases from V and 1 base from J, leaving 12 bases between. Germline values: CDR1 SGHTA, CDR2 FQGTGA. The CDR3 is made up of 15 amino acids. CDR3 region: CASSVGGPSYNEQFF. For the CDR3, the DNA is TGTGCCAGCAGCGTGGGGGGTCCTTCCTACAATGAGCAGTTCTTC. The full variable domain, completed using reference TRBV7-3 and TRBJ2-1, is GAGVSQTPSNKVTEKGKYVELRCDPISGHTALYWYRQSLGQGPEFLIYFQGTGAADDSGLPNDRFFAVRPEGSVSTLKIQRTERGDSAVYLCASSVGGPSYNEQFFGPGTRLTVL.

This chain links TRBV27 with TRBJ1-5; maybe TRBD1 (6 bases). Germline V gene data show CDR1 as MNHEY and CDR2 as SMNVEV (reference sequence). The CDR3 is 17 amino acids. The V end was cut by 6 bases, the J end by 2 bases, with 20 bases between. The chain's CDR3 is CASSPVGTPNGNQPQHF. The CDR3 DNA follows: TGTGCCAGCAGCCCCGTTGGGACACCGAATGGCAATCAGCCCCAGCATTTT.

This chain links TRBV12-5 with TRBJ2-1; 9 bases agree with TRBD1. J was trimmed by 7 bases and V by 5 bases; bases with no gene match: 12. The CDR3 is made up of 16 amino acids. Germline CDR1 is LGHNT and CDR2 is FRNRAP. In nucleotides, the CDR3 is TGTGCTAGTGGTCCAATAACAGGGGGCGCCCGAAATGAGCAGTTCTTC. Amino acids: CASGPITGGARNEQFF.

The genes are TRBV9 and TRBJ2-3, with D hard to call. Trimming left V 0 bases short and J 4 bases short, with 6 bases between. Germline CDR1 is SGDLS and CDR2 is YYNGEE. CDR3 length: 13 residues. CDR3 amino acids: CASSVAHPDTQYF. The CDR3 bases are TGTGCCAGCAGCGTAGCTCACCCAGATACGCAGTATTTT.

This clonotype was seen more than once but under ten times. This rearrangement joins TRBV7-9 to TRBJ1-4; D uncertain. Trimming cost V 2 bases and J 3 bases, with 16 bases left between them. This CDR3 contains 17 residues. In germline, CDR1 is SEHNR, CDR2 FQNEAQ (reference sequence). The CDR3 DNA is TGTGCCAGCAGCTTATTTTCTGGGAGAACCTCTAATGAAAAACTGTTTTTT. Protein: CASSLFSGRTSNEKLFF.

The V call is TRBV7-2, the J call TRBJ2-7; D is ambiguous. Germline CDR1 is SGHTA and CDR2 is FQGNSA. This CDR3 is built from 13 residues. CDR3 bases: TGTGTCAGCAGCTTAAGGCCCCTGAGCGAGCAGTACGTC. It translates to CVSSLRPLSEQYV.

This clonotype was picked up a small number of times. V is TRBV19 and J is TRBJ1-2; D uncertain. The CDR3 has 11 residues. Germline V CDR1 and CDR2: LNHDA, SQIVND (reference sequence). V shed 4 bases and J shed 6 bases, with 6 bases lying between them. The CDR3 loop reads CASSNEDGYTF. CDR3 sequence (DNA): TGTGCCAGTAGTAATGAAGATGGCTACACCTTC.

In its sample, this clonotype was seen many times. V and J are TRBV12-3 or TRBV12-4 and TRBJ1-5, with no clear D. The CDR3 has 13 residues. The germline V and J ends were trimmed by 8 bases and 2 bases, with 10 bases remaining between them. Here the CDR3 reads CASDPGGNQPQHF. The CDR3 nucleotides are TGTGCCAGCGATCCTGGGGGCAATCAGCCCCAGCATTTT.

The rearrangement links TRBV2 to TRBJ2-7; D is perhaps TRBD1 or TRBD2 (5 bases each). The CDR3 spans 15 residues. In germline, CDR1 is SNHLY, CDR2 FYNNEI. CDR3 nucleotides: TGTGCCAACAGTGAAGTCGGGGCAGCAGACTACGAGCAGTACGTC. Translation gives CANSEVGAADYEQYV.

The chain couples TRBV27 to TRBJ2-1; TRBD1 or TRBD2 may be the D gene (6 bases each). The length of the CDR3 is 15 residues. CDR1 is MNHEY and CDR2 is SMNVEV in the germline V gene (reference sequence). Trimming removed 0 bases from V and 7 bases from J, with 13 bases in between. The CDR3 here is CASSLSPGAMNEQFF. CDR3 DNA sequence: TGTGCCAGCAGTTTATCGCCGGGGGCGATGAATGAGCAGTTCTTC.

V and J are TRBV19 and TRBJ1-4; D gene unclear. The germline gives CDR1 LNHDA, CDR2 SQIVND (reference sequence). V lost 3 bases, J lost 8 bases, and 13 bases lay in between. There are 14 residues in the CDR3. Written as DNA, the CDR3 is TGTGCCAGTAGTATTAACGTGCTAGGGGAAAAACTGTTTTTT. This sequence encodes CASSINVLGEKLFF.

The table lists this clonotype with a few counts. The chain has TRBV19 and TRBJ1-5; no definite D call. Per the germline V gene, CDR1 is LNHDA and CDR2 is SQIVND (reference sequence). This CDR3 has 16 residues. Trimming stripped 8 bases from V and 2 bases from J, with 19 bases between. CDR3 nucleotides: TGTGCCAGTTGCATTTCGTACAGCCTGGGCAATCAGCCCCAGCATTTT. It specifies CASCISYSLGNQPQHF.

This sequence joins TRBV6-5 and TRBJ1-1; D remains unclear. V shed 0 bases and J shed 0 bases, with 11 bases lying between them. This CDR3 contains 16 residues. In germline, CDR1 is MNHEY, CDR2 SVGAGI. CDR3 nucleotides: TGTGCCAGCAGTTACTCTGGCCTATTGATGAACACTGAAGCTTTCTTT. It translates to CASSYSGLLMNTEAFF.

The rearrangement links TRBV5-4 to TRBJ1-2; 7 nucleotides match TRBD1. The CDR3 spans 14 residues. With 3 bases clipped from V and 4 bases from J, the junction kept 6 bases outside the gene matches. The germline V gene has CDR1 SGHNT and CDR2 YYREEE (reference sequence). Written as DNA, the CDR3 is TGTGCCAGCAGCTCTTTCCGGGACAGCTATGGCTACACCTTC. It codes for CASSSFRDSYGYTF.

This clonotype showed up just a few times. The chain combines TRBV2 with TRBJ2-3; 13 nucleotides match TRBD2. CDR1 and CDR2 from the germline V gene are SNHLY and FYNNEI. V lost 4 bases to trimming and J lost 0 bases; unmatched junction nucleotides: 1. The CDR3 is made up of 16 amino acids. DNA of the CDR3: TGTGCCAGCAGTGGGACTAGCGGGGGAAGCACAGATACGCAGTATTTT. It is translated as CASSGTSGGSTDTQYF. Full variable domain (remainder filled in from reference TRBV2 and TRBJ2-3): EPEVTQTPSHQVTQMGQEVILRCVPISNHLYFYWYRQILGQKVEFLVSFYNNEISEKSEIFDDQFSVERPDGSNFTLKIRSTKLEDSAMYFCASSGTSGGSTDTQYFGPGTRLTVL.

In its sample, this clonotype was seen many times. The rearrangement joins TRBV7-8 to TRBJ2-7; TRBD1 agrees at 7 bases. There are 12 residues in the CDR3. The V gene end was trimmed by 5 bases and the J gene end by 6 bases; junction bases not matched to a gene: 4. Looked up from germline, CDR1 is SGHVS and CDR2 is FQNEAQ. CDR3 nucleotide sequence: TGTGCCAGCAGCGCCGCAGGGGGCGAGCAGTACTTC. This gives the protein CASSAAGGEQYF. Supplemented by reference TRBV7-8 and TRBJ2-7, the full variable domain reads GAGVSQSPRYKVAKRGQDVALRCDPISGHVSLFWYQQALGQGPEFLTYFQNEAQLDKSGLPSDRFFAERPEGSVSTLKIQRTQQEDSAVYLCASSAAGGEQYFGPGTRLTVT.

This clonotype showed up just a few times. The V gene is TRBV6-4, the J gene TRBJ1-1; 10 bases are a match to TRBD1. This CDR3 region has 19 residues. V lost 3 bases, J lost 0 bases, and 13 bases stayed unmatched. Germline-derived CDR1 and CDR2 are MRHNA and SNTAGT. CDR3 region: CASSDYKGQGPNMNTEAFF. CDR3 DNA: TGTGCCAGCAGTGATTACAAGGGACAGGGGCCTAACATGAACACTGAAGCTTTCTTT.

This clonotype appeared many times. The V call is TRBV6-2 or TRBV6-3, the J call TRBJ2-5; no clear D. The germline V gene has CDR1 MNHEY and CDR2 SVGEGT. V dropped 5 bases and J dropped 7 bases, with 26 bases sitting between them. The CDR3 totals 17 residues. DNA for the CDR3: TGTGCCAGCAGTAACTTCCACCGACTCGGCAGAAAGGGGACCCAGTACTTC. It yields the protein CASSNFHRLGRKGTQYF.

This clonotype was seen ten or more times. This rearrangement joins TRBV7-2 to TRBJ2-5, with a tentative D call TRBD1 (6 bases). The CDR3 is 16 residues long. Germline V gene sequence: CDR1 SGHTA, CDR2 FQGNSA. Trimming pared 5 bases from V and 2 bases from J, leaving 18 bases between. CDR3 protein: CASSVDHRDTQETQYF. DNA of the CDR3: TGTGCCAGCAGCGTCGACCACCGGGACACTCAAGAGACCCAGTACTTC.

This sequence joins TRBV4-1 and TRBJ2-1; 8 bases align to TRBD2. Germline values: CDR1 MGHRA, CDR2 YSYEKL. The CDR3 runs 16 residues. V lost 4 bases to trimming and J lost 4 bases; unmatched junction nucleotides: 9. The CDR3 bases are TGCGCCAGCAGCCGAACCGGGACTAGTCGTTACAATGAGCAGTTCTTC. This translates into CASSRTGTSRYNEQFF.

This clonotype has only a few counts. V usage is TRBV6-6 and J usage is TRBJ1-6; no reliable D call. There are 17 residues in the CDR3. Germline CDR1 and CDR2: MNHNY and SVGAGI (reference sequence). Trimming left V 4 bases short and J 10 bases short, with 23 bases between. CDR3 loop: CASSSRDLGFLDSPLHF. In DNA form, the CDR3 reads TGTGCCAGCAGTTCCCGGGATCTGGGCTTTCTAGACTCACCCCTCCACTTT.

The V and J genes are TRBV7-2 and TRBJ2-7, with 12 bases lining up with TRBD2. The V and J ends lost 2 bases and 4 bases, in that order; junction bases with no gene match: 6. The CDR3 has 16 residues. The germline gives CDR1 SGHTA, CDR2 FQGNSA. CDR3: CASSLMPGTSGYEQYF. In DNA form, the CDR3 reads TGTGCCAGCAGCTTAATGCCCGGGACTAGCGGGTACGAGCAGTACTTC.

The genes are TRBV7-6 and TRBJ2-5, with 15 bases lining up with TRBD2. Per germline, CDR1 SGHVS and CDR2 FNYEAQ. J lost 5 bases, V lost 5 bases, and 12 bases had no gene match. The CDR3 runs 18 residues. The CDR3 DNA follows: TGTGCCAGCAGCCCGGGACTAGCGGGGGGCTATATGCGGGAGACCCAGTACTTC. Its protein product is CASSPGLAGGYMRETQYF.

At least ten counts were recorded for this clonotype. The chain carries TRBV7-8 and TRBJ2-2, with D perhaps matching TRBD1 or TRBD2 (7 bases each). The CDR3 contains 16 residues. The germline V gene encodes CDR1 SGHVS and CDR2 FQNEAQ. V was trimmed by 5 bases and J by 3 bases, leaving 16 bases between them. The CDR3 here is CASSPGGGAYTGELFF. Written as DNA, the CDR3 is TGTGCCAGCAGCCCAGGGGGGGGCGCGTACACCGGGGAGCTGTTTTTT.

The chain links TRBV2 to TRBJ2-5, with a tentative D call TRBD2 (7 bases). Between the trimmed V and J ends, which lost 8 bases and 5 bases, there was a span of 21 bases. This CDR3 is 15 amino acids long. Germline V gene lookup returns CDR1 SNHLY and CDR2 FYNNEI. DNA for the CDR3: TGTGCCAGCCCTCGAGGTGGGGGGGCCGCGGAGACCCAGTACTTC. Translation gives CASPRGGGAAETQYF. Supplemented by reference TRBV2 and TRBJ2-5, the full variable domain reads EPEVTQTPSHQVTQMGQEVILRCVPISNHLYFYWYRQILGQKVEFLVSFYNNEISEKSEIFDDQFSVERPDGSNFTLKIRSTKLEDSAMYFCASPRGGGAAETQYFGPGTRLLVL.

V and J are TRBV6-1 and TRBJ2-2, with D possibly TRBD1 on 6 matching bases. V lost 2 bases and J 5 bases, leaving 15 bases between the germline ends. This CDR3 is built from 16 residues. CDR1 is MNHNS and CDR2 is SASEGT in the germline V gene. This chain's CDR3 is CASSELNRANTGELFF. Written as DNA, the CDR3 is TGTGCCAGCAGTGAATTGAACAGGGCAAATACCGGGGAGCTGTTTTTT.

The chain joins TRBV6-1 to TRBJ2-1; TRBD1 matches at 12 bases. V lost 6 bases to trimming and J lost 8 bases; unmatched junction nucleotides: 11. The germline V gene encodes CDR1 MNHNS and CDR2 SASEGT. The CDR3 extends over 16 amino acids. This chain's CDR3 is CASSPRRDRGLDEQFF. The DNA of the CDR3 is TGTGCCAGCAGCCCCAGGCGGGACAGGGGGCTAGATGAGCAGTTCTTC.